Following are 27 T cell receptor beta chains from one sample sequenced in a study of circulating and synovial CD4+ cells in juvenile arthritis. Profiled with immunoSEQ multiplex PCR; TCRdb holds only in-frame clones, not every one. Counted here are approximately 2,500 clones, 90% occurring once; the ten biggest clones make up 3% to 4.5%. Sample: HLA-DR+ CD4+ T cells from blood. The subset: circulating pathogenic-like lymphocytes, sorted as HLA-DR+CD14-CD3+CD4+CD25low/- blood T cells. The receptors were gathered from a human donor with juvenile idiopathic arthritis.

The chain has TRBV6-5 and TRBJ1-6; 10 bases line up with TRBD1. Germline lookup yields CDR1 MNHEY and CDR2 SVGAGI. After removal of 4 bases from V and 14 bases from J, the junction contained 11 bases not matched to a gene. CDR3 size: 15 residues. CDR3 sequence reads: CASSSSGTGARTLHF. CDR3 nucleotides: TGTGCCAGCAGTTCTTCCGGGACAGGGGCCCGTACCCTCCACTTT.

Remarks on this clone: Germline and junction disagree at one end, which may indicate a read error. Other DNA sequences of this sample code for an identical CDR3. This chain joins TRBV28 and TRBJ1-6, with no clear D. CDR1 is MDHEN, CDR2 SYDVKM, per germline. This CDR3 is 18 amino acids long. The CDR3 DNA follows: TGTGCCAGCAGTTTACCGATTTGGATGGGAGTTTATAATTCCCCCCTCCACTTT. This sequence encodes CASSLPIWMGVYNSPLHF. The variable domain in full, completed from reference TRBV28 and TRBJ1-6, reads DVKVTQSSRYLVKRTGEKVFLECVQDMDHENMFWYRQDPGLGLRLIYFSYDVKMKEKGDIPEGYSVSREKKERFSLILESASTNQTSMYLCASSLPIWMGVYNSPLHFGNGTRLTVT.

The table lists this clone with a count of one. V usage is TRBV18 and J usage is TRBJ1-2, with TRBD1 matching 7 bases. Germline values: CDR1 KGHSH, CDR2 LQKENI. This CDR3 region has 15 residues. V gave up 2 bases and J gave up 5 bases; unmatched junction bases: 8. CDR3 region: CASSPRQGLRYGYTF. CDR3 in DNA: TGTGCCAGCTCACCAAGACAGGGTCTCCGTTATGGCTACACCTTC.

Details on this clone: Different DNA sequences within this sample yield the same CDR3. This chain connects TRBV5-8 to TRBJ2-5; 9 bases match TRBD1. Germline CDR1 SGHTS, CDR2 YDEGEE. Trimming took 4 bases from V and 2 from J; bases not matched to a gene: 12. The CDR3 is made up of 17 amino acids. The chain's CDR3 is CASSRWRGTGRQETQYF. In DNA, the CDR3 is TGTGCCAGCAGCCGATGGAGAGGGACAGGGCGGCAAGAGACCCAGTACTTC.

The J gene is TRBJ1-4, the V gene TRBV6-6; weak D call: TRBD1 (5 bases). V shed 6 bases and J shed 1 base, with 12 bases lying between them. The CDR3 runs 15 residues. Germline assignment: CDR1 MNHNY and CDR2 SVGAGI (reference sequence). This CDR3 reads CASSDTGVTNEKLFF. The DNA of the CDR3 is TGTGCCAGCAGCGACACGGGGGTAACTAATGAAAAACTGTTTTTT.

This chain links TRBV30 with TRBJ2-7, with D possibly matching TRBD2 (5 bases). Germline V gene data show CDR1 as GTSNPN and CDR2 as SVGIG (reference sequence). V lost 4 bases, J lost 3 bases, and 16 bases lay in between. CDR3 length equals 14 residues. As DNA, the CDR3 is TGTGCCTGGACTCACGGGATTAAGGGCTACGAGCAGTACTTC. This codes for CAWTHGIKGYEQYF.

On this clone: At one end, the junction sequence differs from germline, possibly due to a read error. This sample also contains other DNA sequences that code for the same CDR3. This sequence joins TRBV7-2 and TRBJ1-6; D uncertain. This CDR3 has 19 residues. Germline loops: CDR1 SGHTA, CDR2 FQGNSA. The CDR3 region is CASSLGEGSTRTYNSPLHF. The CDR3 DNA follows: TGTGCCAGCAGCTTAGGGGAGGGCTCAACAAGGACCTATAATTCCCCCCTCCACTTT.

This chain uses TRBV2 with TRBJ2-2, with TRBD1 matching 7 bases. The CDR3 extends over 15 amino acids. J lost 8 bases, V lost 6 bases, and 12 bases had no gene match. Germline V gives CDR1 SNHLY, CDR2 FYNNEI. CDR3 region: CASRVETGAKGELFF. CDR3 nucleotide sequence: TGTGCCAGCAGGGTAGAAACAGGGGCCAAGGGGGAGCTGTTTTTT.

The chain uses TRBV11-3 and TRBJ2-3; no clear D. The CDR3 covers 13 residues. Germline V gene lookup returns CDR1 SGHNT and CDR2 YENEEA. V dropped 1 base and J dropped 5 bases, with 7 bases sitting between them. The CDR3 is CASSLGPGDTQYF. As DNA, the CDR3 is TGTGCCAGCAGCTTAGGACCGGGAGATACGCAGTATTTT. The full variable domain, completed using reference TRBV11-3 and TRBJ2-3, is EAGVVQSPRYKIIEKKQPVAFWCNPISGHNTLYWYLQNLGQGPELLIRYENEEAVDDSQLPKDRFSAERLKGVDSTLKIQPAELGDSAVYLCASSLGPGDTQYFGPGTRLTVL.

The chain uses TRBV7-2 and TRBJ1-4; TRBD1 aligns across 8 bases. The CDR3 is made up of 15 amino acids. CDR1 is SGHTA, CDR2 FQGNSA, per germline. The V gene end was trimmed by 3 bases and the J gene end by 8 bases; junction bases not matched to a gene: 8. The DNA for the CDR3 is TGTGCCAGCAGCTTCGGGACAGGTTTTAGAGAAAAACTGTTTTTT. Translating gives CASSFGTGFREKLFF.

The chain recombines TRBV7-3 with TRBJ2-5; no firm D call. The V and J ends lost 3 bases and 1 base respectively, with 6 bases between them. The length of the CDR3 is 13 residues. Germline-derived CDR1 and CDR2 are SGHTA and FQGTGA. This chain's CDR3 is CASSFNGQETQYF. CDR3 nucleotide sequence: TGTGCCAGCAGCTTTAACGGCCAAGAGACCCAGTACTTC.

The CDR3 DNA follows: TGTGCCAGCAGCTTGGAGAGATTCAATTCACCCCTCCACTTT. It is translated as CASSLERFNSPLHF. The V call is TRBV5-6, the J call TRBJ1-6; D is undetermined. The germline CDR1 and CDR2 sequences are SGHDT and YYEEEE. This CDR3 is 14 amino acids long. The V gene lost 0 bases and the J gene lost 7 bases, with 8 bases spanning the gap.

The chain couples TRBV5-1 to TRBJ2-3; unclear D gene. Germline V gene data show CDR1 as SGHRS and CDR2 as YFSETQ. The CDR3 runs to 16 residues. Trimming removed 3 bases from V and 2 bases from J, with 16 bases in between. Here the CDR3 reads CASSSVAGLDTDTQYF. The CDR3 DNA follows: TGCGCCAGCAGCTCGGTGGCCGGGTTGGACACAGATACGCAGTATTTT.

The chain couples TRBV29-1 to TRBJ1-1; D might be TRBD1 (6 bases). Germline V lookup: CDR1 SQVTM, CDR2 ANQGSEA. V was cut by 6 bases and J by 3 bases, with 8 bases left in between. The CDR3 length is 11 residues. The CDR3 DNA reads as TGCAGCGTGAGACAGGACACTGAAGCTTTCTTT. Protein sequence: CSVRQDTEAFF.

The CDR3 DNA reads as TGTGCCAGCAGCGTTCCCCGAACAGGGGGGACAGATACGCAGTATTTT. Its protein product is CASSVPRTGGTDTQYF. The genes are TRBV7-9 and TRBJ2-3; TRBD1 matches 8 bases. The V gene's germline CDR1 is SEHNR and CDR2 FQNEAQ (reference sequence). The CDR3 consists of 16 residues. V lost 5 bases to trimming and J lost 3 bases; unmatched junction nucleotides: 10.

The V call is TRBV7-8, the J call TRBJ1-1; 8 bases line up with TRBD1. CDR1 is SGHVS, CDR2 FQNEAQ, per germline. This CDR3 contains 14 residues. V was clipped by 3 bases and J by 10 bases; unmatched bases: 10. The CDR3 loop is CASSLGRGLSRAFF. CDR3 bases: TGTGCCAGCAGCTTGGGCAGGGGGCTTTCAAGAGCTTTCTTT.

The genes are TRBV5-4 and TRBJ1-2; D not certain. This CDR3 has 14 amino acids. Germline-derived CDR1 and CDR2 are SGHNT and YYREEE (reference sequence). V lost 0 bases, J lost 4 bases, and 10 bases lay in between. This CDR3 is CASSLGGIGYGYTF. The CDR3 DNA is TGTGCCAGCAGCTTGGGAGGAATCGGCTATGGCTACACCTTC.

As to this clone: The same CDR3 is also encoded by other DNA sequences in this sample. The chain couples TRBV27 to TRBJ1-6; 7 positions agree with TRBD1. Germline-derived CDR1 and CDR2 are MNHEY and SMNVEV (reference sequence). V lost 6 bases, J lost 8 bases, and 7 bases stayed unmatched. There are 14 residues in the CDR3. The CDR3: CASRKTGIDSPLHF. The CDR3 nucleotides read TGTGCCAGCAGAAAGACAGGGATTGATTCACCCCTCCACTTT.

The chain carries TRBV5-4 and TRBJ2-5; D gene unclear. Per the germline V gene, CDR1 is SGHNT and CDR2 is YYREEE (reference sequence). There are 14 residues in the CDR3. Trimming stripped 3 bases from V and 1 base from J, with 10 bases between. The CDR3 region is CASSYPSTQETQYF. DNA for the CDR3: TGTGCCAGCAGCTACCCGAGCACCCAAGAGACCCAGTACTTC.

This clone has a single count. In DNA form, the CDR3 reads TGTGCCAGCAGCTTGACAGGACAGGGCTCCAATCAGCCCCAGCATTTT. Amino acids: CASSLTGQGSNQPQHF. The V call is TRBV5-8, the J call TRBJ1-5; TRBD1 aligns across 8 bases. This CDR3 is 16 amino acids long. The ends lost 1 base at V and 3 bases at J; junction bases unmatched: 6. In germline, CDR1 is SGHTS, CDR2 YDEGEE.

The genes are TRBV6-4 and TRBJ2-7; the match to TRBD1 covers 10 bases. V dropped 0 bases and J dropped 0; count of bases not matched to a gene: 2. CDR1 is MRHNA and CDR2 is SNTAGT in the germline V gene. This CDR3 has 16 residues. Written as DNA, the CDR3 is TGTGCCAGCAGTGACTCAGACAGGGGGCACTCCTACGAGCAGTACTTC. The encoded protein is CASSDSDRGHSYEQYF.

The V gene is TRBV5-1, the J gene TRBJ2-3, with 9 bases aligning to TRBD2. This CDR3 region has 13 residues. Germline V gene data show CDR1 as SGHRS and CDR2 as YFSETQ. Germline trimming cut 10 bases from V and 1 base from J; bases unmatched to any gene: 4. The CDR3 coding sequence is TGCGCCTCTCAGCGGGGGGGCACAGATACGCAGTATTTT. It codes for CASQRGGTDTQYF.

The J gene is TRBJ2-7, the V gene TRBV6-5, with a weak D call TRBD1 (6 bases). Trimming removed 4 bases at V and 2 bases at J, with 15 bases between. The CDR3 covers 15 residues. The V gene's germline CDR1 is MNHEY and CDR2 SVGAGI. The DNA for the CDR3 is TGTGCCAGCAGTTCGGTCGGGACACAACCCTACGAGCAGTACTTC. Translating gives CASSSVGTQPYEQYF.

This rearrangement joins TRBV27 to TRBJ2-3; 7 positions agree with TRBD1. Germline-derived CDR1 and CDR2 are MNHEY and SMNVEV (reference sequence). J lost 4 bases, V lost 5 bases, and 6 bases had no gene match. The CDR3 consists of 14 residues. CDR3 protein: CASSPLQGSDTQYF. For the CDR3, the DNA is TGTGCCAGCAGTCCCCTACAGGGGTCAGATACGCAGTATTTT.

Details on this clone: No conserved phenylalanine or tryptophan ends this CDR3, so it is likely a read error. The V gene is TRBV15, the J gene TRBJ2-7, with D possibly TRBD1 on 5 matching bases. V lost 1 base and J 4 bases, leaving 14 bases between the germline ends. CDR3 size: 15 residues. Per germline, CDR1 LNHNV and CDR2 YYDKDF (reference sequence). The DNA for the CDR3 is TGTGCCACCAGCAGAGTGTTAGCAGGGTGGTACGAGCAGTACTTA. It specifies CATSRVLAGWYEQYL.

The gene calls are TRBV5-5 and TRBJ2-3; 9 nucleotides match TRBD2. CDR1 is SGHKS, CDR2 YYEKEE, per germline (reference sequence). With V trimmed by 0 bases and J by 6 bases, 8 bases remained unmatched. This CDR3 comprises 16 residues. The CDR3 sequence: CASSLARGGGWDTQYF. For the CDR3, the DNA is TGTGCCAGCAGCTTGGCACGCGGGGGGGGATGGGATACGCAGTATTTT.

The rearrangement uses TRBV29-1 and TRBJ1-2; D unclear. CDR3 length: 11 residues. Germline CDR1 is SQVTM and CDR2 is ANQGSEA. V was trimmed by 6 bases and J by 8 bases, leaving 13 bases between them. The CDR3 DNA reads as TGCAGCGTGGAGGGAATTGGGGGCTACACCTTC. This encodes CSVEGIGGYTF.